This T cell receptor (beta chain) was retrieved from a study of shared clonotypes between healthy human individuals. The study's findings and limits: What naive subsets generally showed was a larger estimated richness than memory subsets showed. Clonotype sharing among donors likely depends on sequencing depth.

Each sample came from a Caucasian adult donor living in Nashville, Tennessee. The trim removed 7 bases at V and 4 bases at J, leaving 10 bases unmatched. The CDR3 loop spans 15 amino acids. Germline assignment: CDR1 MDHEN and CDR2 SYDVKM. An assay was performed, and its level was deep. TCRdb keeps only in-frame clones here, not all; method: immunoSEQ multiplex PCR. The top ten hold over 0.3% of the sample, which has roughly 1,500,000 clones, approximately 98.5% seen once. The count of this clone is one. The antigen is undetermined. The receptor was isolated from a young man in good health. Sequencing was done on a sample of naive CD4+ T cells sorted from blood. Subset described: CD45RA+ positively selected. The chain combines TRBV28 with TRBJ2-7, with 10 positions matching TRBD1. The DNA of the CDR3 is TGTGCCAGCACCTCATCCGGGACAGGGGTTTACGAGCAGTACTTC. Residues: CASTSSGTGVYEQYF.